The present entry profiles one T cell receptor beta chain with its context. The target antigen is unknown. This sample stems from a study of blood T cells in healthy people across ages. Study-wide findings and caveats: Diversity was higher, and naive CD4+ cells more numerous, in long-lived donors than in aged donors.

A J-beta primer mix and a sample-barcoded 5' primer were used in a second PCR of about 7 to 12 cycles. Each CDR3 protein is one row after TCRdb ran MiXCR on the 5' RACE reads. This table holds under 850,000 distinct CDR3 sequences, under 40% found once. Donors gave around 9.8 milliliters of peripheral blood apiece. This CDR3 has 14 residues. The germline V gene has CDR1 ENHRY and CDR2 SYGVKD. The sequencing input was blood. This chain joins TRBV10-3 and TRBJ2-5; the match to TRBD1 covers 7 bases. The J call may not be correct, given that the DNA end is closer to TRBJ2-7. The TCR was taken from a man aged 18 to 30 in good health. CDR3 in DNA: TGTGCCATCAGAAGAAGCAGGGGGTTGGACGAGCAGTACTTC. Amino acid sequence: CAIRRSRGLDEQYF.